This TCR beta chain was obtained from a study of T-cell memory formation after mild COVID-19. Points on this clonotype: Its antigen remains unknown.

CDR3 length: 12 residues. Germline CDR1 is SQVTM and CDR2 is ANQGSEA. V lost 2 bases and J 3 bases, leaving 8 bases between the germline ends. Broader study findings: Unconfirmed was the SARS-CoV-2 specificity of second-wave clones that peaked on day 37. Several responding clones turned up in pre-infection memory, indicating that cross-reactive memory may have taken part.

Barcoded TCR alpha and TCR beta cDNA libraries with UMIs came from 5'RACE using constant-segment primers. TCRdb ran MiXCR on the 5' RACE reads and lists one entry per CDR3 protein. The data hold about 350,000 distinct CDR3 sequences, with about 13% observed a single time. This TCR derives from a man between 18 and 35 years old who had mild COVID-19 (a few samples of this study predate the infection). Cell type and time point are not known. The chain joins TRBV29-1 to TRBJ2-7; D remains ambiguous. The sample taken for sequencing was PBMCs or a T cell subset sorted from them (not recorded which). Written as DNA, the CDR3 is TGCAGCGTTGAATCGAAGGACTACGAGCAGTACTTC. Its protein is CSVESKDYEQYF.